This passage covers 28 T cell receptor beta chains from one sample sequenced in a study of T cell changes during pregnancy in multiple sclerosis. The table came from immunoSEQ multiplex PCR; TCRdb's copy has only in-frame clones and leaves some out. In the table there are some 40,000 clones, 80% to 90% of which are singletons. This specimen consisted of CD4+ T cells from peripheral blood mononuclear cells, obtained in the first trimester of pregnancy. These receptors were obtained from a female donor with multiple sclerosis, enrolled in a pregnancy study.

V gene TRBV5-1 combines with J gene TRBJ2-3, with 8 bases matching TRBD2. CDR3 size: 15 residues. Germline CDR1 is SGHRS and CDR2 is YFSETQ. V shed 4 bases and J 4 bases; nucleotides not matched to a gene: 8. CDR3 coding DNA: TGCGCCAGCAGCCCTCCTAGACTAGCGTCAGATACGCAGTATTTT. This encodes CASSPPRLASDTQYF.

The chain is built from TRBV5-4 and TRBJ2-2; TRBD2 agrees at 7 bases. This CDR3 has 15 residues. The V gene's germline CDR1 is SGHNT and CDR2 YYREEE (reference sequence). The junction had 7 bases not matched to a gene; V was cut back by 4 bases and J by 4 bases. The CDR3 protein is CASSRRTSPTGELFF. CDR3 nucleotides: TGTGCCAGCAGCCGGCGGACTAGTCCCACCGGGGAGCTGTTTTTT.

The chain is built from TRBV4-2 and TRBJ1-1; no reliable D call. The CDR3 spans 14 residues. Germline CDR1 is LGHNA and CDR2 is YNFKEQ. Trimming took 1 base from V and 1 from J, leaving 7 bases between them. CDR3 protein: CASSQVEGNTEAFF. DNA for the CDR3: TGTGCCAGCAGCCAAGTCGAGGGGAACACTGAAGCTTTCTTT.

The chain carries TRBV6-5 and TRBJ1-1; weak D call: TRBD1 (5 bases). CDR1 MNHEY and CDR2 SVGAGI come from the germline V gene. Deletions cut 1 base from V and 4 bases from J, with 13 bases between. This CDR3 is 15 amino acids long. In DNA, the CDR3 is TGTGCCAGCAGTTACTTCGCGGGGCGTCCCACTGAAGCTTTCTTT. It yields the protein CASSYFAGRPTEAFF.

V usage is TRBV27 and J usage is TRBJ1-1; maybe TRBD1 (5 bases). Trimming pared 5 bases from V and 14 bases from J, leaving 18 bases between. CDR1 and CDR2 (germline): MNHEY, SMNVEV (reference sequence). The CDR3 covers 12 residues. The DNA of the CDR3 is TGTGCCAGCAGTACCCTGACAGCCAGAATCTTCTTT. Amino acid sequence: CASSTLTARIFF.

This chain links TRBV5-6 with TRBJ2-3, with a tentative D call TRBD2 (7 bases). This CDR3 comprises 18 residues. Per germline, CDR1 SGHDT and CDR2 YYEEEE. The ends were cut back, 2 bases at V and 5 bases at J, with 24 bases in the middle. The CDR3 DNA is TGTGCCAGCAGCTTTTATAAAGGGGGTGCGGGAGTAAGAGATACGCAGTATTTT. This codes for CASSFYKGGAGVRDTQYF.

The CDR3 here is CASSHRVTDTQYF. The CDR3 DNA sequence: TGTGCCAGCAGCCACAGGGTAACAGATACGCAGTATTTT. This rearrangement joins TRBV11-2 to TRBJ2-3; perhaps TRBD1 as D (6 bases). Trimming left V 5 bases short and J 3 bases short, with 9 bases between. Germline loops: CDR1 SGHAT, CDR2 FQNNGV. The CDR3 contains 13 residues.

This clone has more than one count but fewer than ten. The J gene is TRBJ1-1, the V gene TRBV28; TRBD1 is a possible D gene (5 bases). Trimming took 4 bases from V and 0 from J, leaving 12 bases between them. The CDR3 is 15 residues long. Looked up from germline, CDR1 is MDHEN and CDR2 is SYDVKM. CDR3 protein: CASSSDGGLNTEAFF. The CDR3 coding sequence is TGTGCCAGCAGTTCCGACGGGGGACTGAACACTGAAGCTTTCTTT.

This clone came up once. The rearrangement joins TRBV7-2 to TRBJ2-5; D gene uncertain. Trimming pared 1 base from V and 1 base from J, leaving 7 bases between. The CDR3 is 14 amino acids. Germline V CDR1 and CDR2: SGHTA, FQGNSA. The CDR3 DNA sequence: TGTGCCAGCAGCTTAGGTCGCAGCCAAGAGACCCAGTACTTC. Its protein product is CASSLGRSQETQYF.

The J gene is TRBJ1-5, the V gene TRBV5-1; 7 positions agree with TRBD1. The germline CDR1 and CDR2 sequences are SGHRS and YFSETQ. J lost 2 bases, V lost 2 bases, and 7 bases had no gene match. This CDR3 has 16 amino acids. The CDR3 loop is CASSLGYQGGNQPQHF. CDR3 DNA: TGCGCCAGCAGCTTAGGATACCAGGGGGGCAATCAGCCCCAGCATTTT.

The chain combines TRBV7-7 with TRBJ2-7, with 8 bases lining up with TRBD1. With V trimmed by 5 bases and J by 2 bases, 5 bases remained unmatched. Germline CDR1 is SSHAT and CDR2 is FNYEAQ (reference sequence). This CDR3 region has 14 residues. The CDR3 region is CASSLGTGPYEQYF. The DNA of the CDR3 is TGTGCCAGCAGCCTTGGGACAGGCCCCTACGAGCAGTACTTC.

The genes are TRBV27 and TRBJ1-2; weak D call: TRBD1 (5 bases). Germline assignment: CDR1 MNHEY and CDR2 SMNVEV (reference sequence). The CDR3 spans 13 residues. Trimming left V 5 bases short and J 3 bases short, with 10 bases between. The CDR3 loop reads CASSPDSYYGYTF. The DNA for the CDR3 is TGTGCCAGCAGTCCCGACAGTTACTATGGCTACACCTTC.

This clone showed up just once. The chain combines TRBV7-2 with TRBJ1-2; D is possibly TRBD1 (6 bases). The germline CDR1 and CDR2 sequences are SGHTA and FQGNSA. CDR3 length equals 15 residues. The V end lost 5 bases, the J end lost 0 bases, and 13 bases lay between the germline ends. DNA for the CDR3: TGTGCCAGCAGCAAACAGGGAAGTTCTAACTATGGCTACACCTTC. Encoded protein: CASSKQGSSNYGYTF.

The chain recombines TRBV7-9 with TRBJ1-4, with D perhaps matching TRBD1 (5 bases). Germline V lookup: CDR1 SEHNR, CDR2 FQNEAQ (reference sequence). This CDR3 is built from 15 residues. Trimming removed 7 bases at V and 3 bases at J, with 15 bases between. Written as DNA, the CDR3 is TGTGCCAGCACCCTAAGCTGGGGCCCTAATGAAAAACTGTTTTTT. As protein: CASTLSWGPNEKLFF.

The V gene is TRBV11-2, the J gene TRBJ2-5, with D uncertain. CDR1 and CDR2 from the germline V gene are SGHAT and FQNNGV. V lost 8 bases to trimming and J lost 5 bases, with 15 bases between them. The CDR3 has 13 residues. CDR3 nucleotides: TGTGCCAGCCACCGCCAGTTTGGCGAGACCCAGTACTTC. This sequence encodes CASHRQFGETQYF.

The rearrangement uses TRBV4-1 and TRBJ2-7; D uncertain. CDR1 is MGHRA and CDR2 is YSYEKL in the germline V gene. The CDR3 is 17 amino acids. With 0 bases removed from V and 6 bases from J, the gap between germline ends came to 21 bases. This CDR3 reads CASSQDKWSGAPSEQYF. In DNA form, the CDR3 reads TGCGCCAGCAGCCAAGATAAATGGTCTGGAGCCCCCAGCGAGCAGTACTTC.

The chain is built from TRBV6-5 and TRBJ2-5; 9 bases are a match to TRBD2. The CDR3 runs 12 residues. V shed 8 bases and J 4 bases; nucleotides not matched to a gene: 2. Germline CDR1 reads MNHEY; CDR2 reads SVGAGI. The CDR3 sequence is CASRGGGETQYF. The CDR3 DNA follows: TGTGCCAGCCGCGGGGGGGGAGAGACCCAGTACTTC.

This rearrangement joins TRBV18 to TRBJ2-5; 8 bases line up with TRBD2. Germline CDR1 is KGHSH and CDR2 is LQKENI. Trimming at V came to 3 bases and at J to 2 bases, leaving 8 bases not matched to a gene. This CDR3 is built from 16 residues. CDR3 sequence reads: CASSPWTSRKQETQYF. CDR3 in DNA: TGTGCCAGCTCACCCTGGACTAGCAGGAAACAAGAGACCCAGTACTTC.

The chain links TRBV7-2 to TRBJ1-6; 10 bases are shared with TRBD1. Trimming removed 0 bases from V and 10 bases from J; junction bases left unmatched: 3. Germline V gives CDR1 SGHTA, CDR2 FQGNSA. The CDR3 length is 15 residues. This chain's CDR3 is CASSLAGTGASPLHF. DNA for the CDR3: TGTGCCAGCAGCTTAGCCGGGACAGGGGCCTCACCCCTCCACTTT.

The chain recombines TRBV7-9 with TRBJ2-3; 7 bases line up with TRBD2. Germline assignment: CDR1 SEHNR and CDR2 FQNEAQ (reference sequence). The V and J ends lost 0 bases and 7 bases, in that order; junction bases with no gene match: 7. There are 15 residues in the CDR3. The CDR3 nucleotides read TGTGCCAGCAGCTTAGCAGCGGGGATGGTGAATACGCAGTATTTT. Translating it yields CASSLAAGMVNTQYF.

V is TRBV19 and J is TRBJ1-2; 10 nucleotides line up with TRBD1. The CDR3 has 14 residues. Trimming removed 3 bases from V and 7 bases from J; junction bases left unmatched: 5. Germline V gene lookup returns CDR1 LNHDA and CDR2 SQIVND (reference sequence). The CDR3 is CASSILTGGSGYTF. CDR3 DNA: TGTGCCAGTAGTATCCTGACAGGGGGCTCTGGCTACACCTTC.

The chain has TRBV5-4 and TRBJ2-3, with 11 nucleotides matching TRBD2. Trimming took 0 bases from V and 4 from J; bases not matched to a gene: 7. Germline-derived CDR1 and CDR2 are SGHNT and YYREEE (reference sequence). The CDR3 is made up of 17 amino acids. As DNA, the CDR3 is TGTGCCAGCAGCTTGGCAAGCGGGACTAGCGGTTCAGATACGCAGTATTTT. Residues: CASSLASGTSGSDTQYF.

A single count supports this clone. The chain combines TRBV6-4 with TRBJ1-1; no clear D gene. The V end was cut by 9 bases, the J end by 6 bases, with 8 bases between. The CDR3 loop spans 10 amino acids. Germline assignment: CDR1 MRHNA and CDR2 SNTAGT. CDR3 protein: CASHGAEAFF. The CDR3 DNA reads TGTGCCAGTCACGGGGCTGAAGCTTTCTTT.

The chain employs TRBV6-5 and TRBJ2-1, with 8 nucleotides matching TRBD1. V trimming: 5 bases; J trimming: 4 bases; junction bases outside the gene matches: 7. CDR1 is MNHEY, CDR2 SVGAGI, per germline. CDR3 length equals 15 residues. CDR3 region: CASSLTGATYNEQFF. In nucleotides, the CDR3 is TGTGCCAGCAGTCTGACAGGGGCGACATACAATGAGCAGTTCTTC.

J is TRBJ1-1 and V is TRBV29-1; 9 bases line up with TRBD1. The CDR3 totals 13 residues. Per germline, CDR1 SQVTM and CDR2 ANQGSEA. The V and J ends lost 8 bases and 4 bases, in that order; junction bases with no gene match: 8. CDR3 amino acids: CSFRQGVGTEAFF. The CDR3 bases are TGCAGCTTTAGACAGGGGGTTGGCACTGAAGCTTTCTTT.

The chain has TRBV11-3 and TRBJ2-1; possible D gene TRBD2, 6 bases. The germline V gene encodes CDR1 SGHNT and CDR2 YENEEA. Deletions cut 0 bases from V and 0 bases from J, with 9 bases between. The CDR3 extends over 16 amino acids. The CDR3 region has the DNA TGTGCCAGCAGCTTAGATAGCGGCGTCTCCTACAATGAGCAGTTCTTC. It specifies CASSLDSGVSYNEQFF.

The V and J genes are TRBV7-9 and TRBJ2-5; D possibly corresponds to TRBD1 (6 bases). Germline assignment: CDR1 SEHNR and CDR2 FQNEAQ (reference sequence). V was shortened by 3 bases and J by 3 bases, with 14 bases between the two germline ends. The CDR3 is 15 amino acids. CDR3 loop: CASSFSEGVEETQYF. CDR3 bases: TGTGCCAGCAGCTTTAGCGAGGGGGTCGAAGAGACCCAGTACTTC.

This clone showed up just once. The V and J genes are TRBV7-9 and TRBJ1-5; D is unresolved. V dropped 2 bases and J dropped 0 bases, with 5 bases sitting between them. The CDR3 is 14 residues long. Germline-derived CDR1 and CDR2 are SEHNR and FQNEAQ (reference sequence). The CDR3 sequence is CASSLRSSNQPQHF. CDR3 coding DNA: TGTGCCAGCAGCTTACGTAGTAGCAATCAGCCCCAGCATTTT. Variable domain in full (rest from reference TRBV7-9 and TRBJ1-5): DTGVSQNPRHKITKRGQNVTFRCDPISEHNRLYWYRQTLGQGPEFLTYFQNEAQLEKSRLLSDRFSAERPKGSFSTLEIQRTEQGDSAMYLCASSLRSSNQPQHFGDGTRLSIL.